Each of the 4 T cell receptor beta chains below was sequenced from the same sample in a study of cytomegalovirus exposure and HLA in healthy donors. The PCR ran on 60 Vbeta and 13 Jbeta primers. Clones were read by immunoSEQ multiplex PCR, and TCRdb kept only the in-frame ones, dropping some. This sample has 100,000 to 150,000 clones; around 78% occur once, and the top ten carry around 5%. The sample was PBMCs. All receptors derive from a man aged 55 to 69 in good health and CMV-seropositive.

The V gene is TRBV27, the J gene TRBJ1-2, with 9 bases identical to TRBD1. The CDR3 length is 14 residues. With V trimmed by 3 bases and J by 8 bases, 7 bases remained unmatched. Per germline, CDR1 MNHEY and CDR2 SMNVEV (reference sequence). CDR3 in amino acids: CASSFGTGSGGYTF. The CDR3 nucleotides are TGTGCCAGCAGTTTCGGGACAGGGTCGGGCGGCTACACCTTC.

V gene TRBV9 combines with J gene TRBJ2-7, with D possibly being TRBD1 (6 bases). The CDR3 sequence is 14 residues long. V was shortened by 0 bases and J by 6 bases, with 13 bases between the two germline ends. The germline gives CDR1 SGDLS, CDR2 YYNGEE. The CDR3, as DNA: TGTGCCAGCAGCGTAGAGGTGGGGGCGGGCGAGCAGTACTTC. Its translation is CASSVEVGAGEQYF.

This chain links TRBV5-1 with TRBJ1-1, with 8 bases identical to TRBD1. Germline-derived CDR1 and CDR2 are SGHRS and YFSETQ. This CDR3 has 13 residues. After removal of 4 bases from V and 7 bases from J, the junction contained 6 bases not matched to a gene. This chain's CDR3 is CASSVDRGVEAFF. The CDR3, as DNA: TGCGCCAGCAGCGTCGACAGGGGTGTTGAAGCTTTCTTT.

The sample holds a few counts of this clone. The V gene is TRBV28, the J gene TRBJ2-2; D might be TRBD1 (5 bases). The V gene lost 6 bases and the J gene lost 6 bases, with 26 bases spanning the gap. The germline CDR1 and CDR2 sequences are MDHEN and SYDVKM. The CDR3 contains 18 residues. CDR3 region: CASSPMYVQGGLAGELFF. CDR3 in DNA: TGTGCCAGCAGCCCTATGTATGTGCAGGGTGGTTTAGCCGGGGAGCTGTTTTTT.